This T cell receptor (gamma chain) comes out of a study of intestinal T cells in coeliac disease. Study summary: Mean age was 16.0 for coeliac patients versus roughly 57 for controls. Study-level results: TRD kmer-based clustering correctly classified all 22 biopsies in training, with reported leave-one-out accuracy of approximately 92%. With TRG, approximately 95% of biopsies (most of the 54) were classified correctly. Repeated CDR3 amino acid sequences could not be told from PCR duplicates.

Genomic DNA came from ten approximately 4.8-µm formalin-fixed paraffin-embedded scrolls per case. LymphoTrack primers amplified TRG sequences from 200 to 250 ng of biopsy DNA. TCRdb re-processed the multiplex PCR reads via CATT. The sample shows 880 or so gamma-chain clones, about 48% of them seen only once. The CDR3 covers 15 residues. The V gene's germline CDR1 is EGSNGY and CDR2 YDSYNSKV. Trimming cost V 12 bases and J 3 bases; bases outside gene matches: 20. Remarks on this clone: Its antigen is unknown.

Input material: a duodenal biopsy. The J gene is TRGJ1 or TRGJ2, the V gene TRGV2. The TCR originated in a human donor with celiac disease. CDR3 in DNA: TGTGCCCACCTGGGACGGCTGGGGGTTTATTATAAGAAACTCTTT. This sequence encodes CAHLGRLGVYYKKLF.